These 27 T cell receptor beta chains originate from one sample sequenced in a study of cytomegalovirus exposure and HLA in healthy donors. Data came from immunoSEQ multiplex PCR; TCRdb stores just in-frame clones and leaves some out. The sample holds under 130,000 clones, around 87% seen once. Sequencing was carried out using PBMCs. The receptors derive from a young woman in good health and CMV-seropositive.

The genes are TRBV30 and TRBJ2-3, with a weak D call TRBD2 (6 bases). Germline CDR1 and CDR2: GTSNPN and SVGIG (reference sequence). V was clipped by 8 bases and J by 8 bases, with 23 bases between them. The CDR3 totals 14 residues. The CDR3 protein is CAQDHLEGLGTQYF. CDR3 coding DNA: TGTGCCCAAGACCACCTGGAGGGCCTGGGTACGCAGTATTTT.

The chain links TRBV5-4 to TRBJ1-1; 7 bases match TRBD1. The ends lost 0 bases at V and 1 base at J; junction bases unmatched: 6. The CDR3 runs 16 residues. Germline-derived CDR1 and CDR2 are SGHNT and YYREEE (reference sequence). CDR3 region: CASSLAPGQSNTEAFF. The CDR3 coding sequence is TGTGCCAGCAGCTTGGCCCCGGGACAGTCGAACACTGAAGCTTTCTTT.

The table lists this clone with a few counts. The rearrangement joins TRBV7-6 to TRBJ1-2, with D maybe TRBD1 (5 bases). The V gene's germline CDR1 is SGHVS and CDR2 FNYEAQ. Trimming took off 3 bases at V and 1 base at J, with 18 bases between the two ends. The CDR3 is 17 residues long. CDR3 DNA: TGTGCCAGCAGCTTTCCGGGACGGGGGATAAATAACTATGGCTACACCTTC. It encodes CASSFPGRGINNYGYTF.

About this clone: The sample carries other DNA sequences with the same CDR3. The rearrangement links TRBV4-1 to TRBJ2-7, with TRBD2 matching 8 bases. V dropped 2 bases and J dropped 0; count of bases not matched to a gene: 3. The germline V gene has CDR1 MGHRA and CDR2 YSYEKL. The CDR3 contains 15 residues. CDR3 protein: CASSQPTSGSYEQYF. CDR3 sequence (DNA): TGCGCCAGCAGCCAACCCACTAGCGGCTCCTACGAGCAGTACTTC.

The chain is built from TRBV19 and TRBJ1-2; no definite D call. V was shortened by 0 bases and J by 6 bases, with 14 bases between the two germline ends. The CDR3 runs 15 residues. Germline CDR1 and CDR2: LNHDA and SQIVND (reference sequence). The CDR3 coding sequence is TGTGCCAGTAGTATAGATCCGGCGTCGCAGGATGGCTACACCTTC. As protein: CASSIDPASQDGYTF.

The chain joins TRBV19 to TRBJ1-3; D not certain. V was pared by 3 bases and J by 0 bases, with 9 bases between. There are 15 residues in the CDR3. CDR1 LNHDA and CDR2 SQIVND come from the germline V gene (reference sequence). As DNA, the CDR3 is TGTGCCAGTAGTATGGGAGGTTTCTCTGGAAACACCATATATTTT. Protein sequence: CASSMGGFSGNTIYF.

This sequence joins TRBV2 and TRBJ2-5; 9 positions match TRBD1. Germline trimming cut 7 bases from V and 5 bases from J; bases unmatched to any gene: 8. CDR1 and CDR2 (germline): SNHLY, FYNNEI. The length of the CDR3 is 14 residues. The CDR3, as DNA: TGTGCCAGCAAGGCACAGGGGGCGGGGGAGACCCAGTACTTC. Its translation is CASKAQGAGETQYF.

The V and J genes are TRBV29-1 and TRBJ2-1, with D unclear. This CDR3 contains 12 residues. Trimming took off 8 bases at V and 5 bases at J, with 13 bases between the two ends. Germline V gene lookup returns CDR1 SQVTM and CDR2 ANQGSEA. CDR3 amino acids: CSPRNNDNEQFF. CDR3 in DNA: TGCAGCCCCCGCAACAATGACAATGAGCAGTTCTTC.

As DNA, the CDR3 is TGCGCCAGCAGCTTAGAGACTAGCGGGAGAACAGATACGCAGTATTTT. As protein: CASSLETSGRTDTQYF. The chain is built from TRBV5-1 and TRBJ2-3; 12 nucleotides line up with TRBD2. Germline trimming cut 2 bases from V and 3 bases from J; bases unmatched to any gene: 4. Germline lookup yields CDR1 SGHRS and CDR2 YFSETQ. The CDR3 contains 16 residues.

This chain joins TRBV6-6 and TRBJ2-5; D perhaps matches TRBD1 (5 bases). The CDR3 consists of 13 residues. With 6 bases removed from V and 5 bases from J, the gap between germline ends came to 13 bases. The germline CDR1 and CDR2 sequences are MNHNY and SVGAGI (reference sequence). CDR3 amino acids: CASSRKGWETQYF. CDR3 DNA: TGTGCCAGCAGCCGGAAGGGGTGGGAGACCCAGTACTTC.

In this sample, this clone turned up a few times. The V and J genes are TRBV5-1 and TRBJ2-7, with a possible D match to TRBD1 (6 bases). The CDR3 has 15 amino acids. Germline V gene sequence: CDR1 SGHRS, CDR2 YFSETQ. V dropped 4 bases and J dropped 0 bases, with 14 bases sitting between them. In DNA form, the CDR3 reads TGCGCCAGCAGCCTTGGACAGTACAGCTCCTACGAGCAGTACTTC. Translated, it gives CASSLGQYSSYEQYF.

J is TRBJ2-3 and V is TRBV19; TRBD2 might be the D (7 bases). The CDR3 runs 15 residues. In germline, CDR1 is LNHDA, CDR2 SQIVND (reference sequence). V was pared by 5 bases and J by 1 base, with 13 bases between. This CDR3 reads CASSPGGGRTDTQYF. The CDR3 DNA reads TGTGCCAGTAGTCCGGGCGGGGGCCGCACAGATACGCAGTATTTT.

The chain has TRBV16 and TRBJ2-2, with a possible D match to TRBD2 (6 bases). There are 14 residues in the CDR3. The germline CDR1 and CDR2 sequences are KGHSY and FQNENV. The V gene lost 2 bases and the J gene lost 4 bases, with 8 bases spanning the gap. CDR3 protein: CASSQMGGTGELFF. The CDR3 coding sequence is TGTGCCAGCAGCCAAATGGGAGGCACCGGGGAGCTGTTTTTT.

This chain uses TRBV19 with TRBJ1-4; 8 positions match TRBD1. V lost 3 bases and J lost 8; bases outside the gene matches: 5. Per germline, CDR1 LNHDA and CDR2 SQIVND (reference sequence). The CDR3 contains 14 residues. The CDR3 is CASSIGTGGEKLFF. CDR3 nucleotide sequence: TGTGCCAGTAGTATTGGGACAGGTGGCGAAAAACTGTTTTTT.

This clone was seen once. The CDR3 coding sequence is TGTGCCAGCAGCCCGGACAGGGAACCTAATGAAAAACTGTTTTTT. This sequence encodes CASSPDREPNEKLFF. The gene calls are TRBV7-9 and TRBJ1-4; 8 bases are a match to TRBD1. CDR1 SEHNR and CDR2 FQNEAQ come from the germline V gene (reference sequence). The CDR3 has 15 amino acids. The V segment lost 5 bases and the J segment 3 bases; nucleotides outside the gene matches: 5.

Only one count was recorded for this clone. J is TRBJ2-2 and V is TRBV11-3; 8 nucleotides line up with TRBD1. Trimming at V came to 1 base and at J to 2 bases, leaving 6 bases not matched to a gene. CDR1 SGHNT and CDR2 YENEEA come from the germline V gene. The length of the CDR3 is 17 residues. CDR3 loop: CASSLGQGNLNTGELFF. For the CDR3, the DNA is TGTGCCAGCAGCTTAGGACAGGGGAATTTAAACACCGGGGAGCTGTTTTTT.

Only one count was recorded for this clone. J is TRBJ2-2 and V is TRBV7-9; 10 bases are shared with TRBD1. The germline gives CDR1 SEHNR, CDR2 FQNEAQ (reference sequence). CDR3 size: 17 residues. The junction had 10 bases not matched to a gene; V was cut back by 5 bases and J by 4 bases. The CDR3 protein is CASSQHRRDRGTGELFF. The CDR3, as DNA: TGTGCCAGCAGCCAGCACCGACGGGACAGGGGCACCGGGGAGCTGTTTTTT. The full variable domain, its missing parts supplied by reference TRBV7-9 and TRBJ2-2, is DTGVSQNPRHKITKRGQNVTFRCDPISEHNRLYWYRQTLGQGPEFLTYFQNEAQLEKSRLLSDRFSAERPKGSFSTLEIQRTEQGDSAMYLCASSQHRRDRGTGELFFGEGSRLTVL.

The chain carries TRBV28 and TRBJ2-7; D is perhaps TRBD1 (5 bases). Germline lookup yields CDR1 MDHEN and CDR2 SYDVKM. Trimming removed 8 bases from V and 3 bases from J, with 17 bases in between. The CDR3 totals 14 residues. CDR3 sequence reads: CASHGQTKIYEQYF. CDR3 DNA sequence: TGTGCCAGCCACGGACAAACCAAGATCTACGAGCAGTACTTC.

The chain is built from TRBV4-1 and TRBJ2-2; 11 bases line up with TRBD2. CDR1 MGHRA and CDR2 YSYEKL come from the germline V gene. This CDR3 region has 18 residues. V shed 0 bases, J shed 3 bases, and the junction held 6 bases outside the gene matches. The DNA of the CDR3 is TGCGCCAGCAGCCAAGAGCTGGCTAGCGGGGGGTACACCGGGGAGCTGTTTTTT. As protein: CASSQELASGGYTGELFF.

This clone turned up a few times. J is TRBJ1-6 and V is TRBV6-6, with 7 bases fitting TRBD1. The CDR3 consists of 14 residues. V shed 7 bases, J shed 8 bases, and the junction held 8 bases outside the gene matches. The germline gives CDR1 MNHNY, CDR2 SVGAGI (reference sequence). The CDR3 protein is CASITGDLYSPLHF. The CDR3 nucleotides are TGTGCCAGCATCACAGGGGACCTTTATTCACCCCTCCACTTT.

This rearrangement joins TRBV5-1 to TRBJ2-5; 7 bases align to TRBD1. Germline V lookup: CDR1 SGHRS, CDR2 YFSETQ. The CDR3 contains 15 residues. The V gene end was trimmed by 6 bases and the J gene end by 5 bases; junction bases not matched to a gene: 13. CDR3 protein: CASIARGHPGETQYF. In DNA form, the CDR3 reads TGCGCCAGCATAGCTAGGGGGCACCCCGGGGAGACCCAGTACTTC.

The CDR3 region has the DNA TGTGCCAGCAGTAGCGATCGGGGAAGCGAGACCCAGTACTTC. It yields the protein CASSSDRGSETQYF. The V call is TRBV2, the J call TRBJ2-5; D perhaps matches TRBD2 (5 bases). Trimming shortened V by 5 bases and J by 5 bases, and 15 bases separated the two germline ends. The germline gives CDR1 SNHLY, CDR2 FYNNEI. The CDR3 consists of 14 residues.

The chain uses TRBV27 and TRBJ2-7, with 8 bases aligning to TRBD2. The CDR3 has 14 residues. CDR1 and CDR2 (germline): MNHEY, SMNVEV (reference sequence). J was trimmed by 4 bases and V by 5 bases; bases with no gene match: 7. The CDR3 sequence: CASSPRGGAYEQYF. The CDR3, as DNA: TGTGCCAGCAGTCCCCGGGGGGGGGCTTACGAGCAGTACTTC.

This rearrangement joins TRBV5-4 to TRBJ2-1; the D gene is possibly TRBD2 (6 bases). The V end was cut by 2 bases, the J end by 4 bases, with 16 bases between. From germline, CDR1 is SGHNT and CDR2 YYREEE (reference sequence). This CDR3 is built from 16 residues. The DNA for the CDR3 is TGTGCCAGCAGCTTTGACCCGGGAGACGGGTACAATGAGCAGTTCTTC. This sequence encodes CASSFDPGDGYNEQFF.

The chain carries TRBV5-1 and TRBJ2-7, with no clear D. This CDR3 is built from 13 residues. The V end was cut by 3 bases, the J end by 7 bases, with 14 bases between. In germline, CDR1 is SGHRS, CDR2 YFSETQ. The CDR3 is CASSYRTVREQYF. The CDR3 DNA follows: TGCGCCAGCAGCTACCGAACAGTGCGAGAGCAGTACTTC.

This chain uses TRBV7-9 with TRBJ2-7; 8 bases are shared with TRBD2. V was clipped by 5 bases and J by 4 bases; unmatched bases: 7. The CDR3 is 14 residues long. Germline V gene lookup returns CDR1 SEHNR and CDR2 FQNEAQ (reference sequence). The CDR3 region is CASSLPGGAYEQYF. As DNA, the CDR3 is TGTGCCAGCAGCCTCCCCGGGGGGGCTTACGAGCAGTACTTC.

The V gene is TRBV27, the J gene TRBJ2-3, with D possibly matching TRBD2 (6 bases). Between the trimmed V and J ends, which lost 10 bases and 2 bases, there was a span of 19 bases. This CDR3 spans 15 amino acids. Looked up from germline, CDR1 is MNHEY and CDR2 is SMNVEV (reference sequence). The CDR3 DNA sequence: TGTGCCACTAAAACCATAGCGGAAGCCACAGATACGCAGTATTTT. Amino acids: CATKTIAEATDTQYF.